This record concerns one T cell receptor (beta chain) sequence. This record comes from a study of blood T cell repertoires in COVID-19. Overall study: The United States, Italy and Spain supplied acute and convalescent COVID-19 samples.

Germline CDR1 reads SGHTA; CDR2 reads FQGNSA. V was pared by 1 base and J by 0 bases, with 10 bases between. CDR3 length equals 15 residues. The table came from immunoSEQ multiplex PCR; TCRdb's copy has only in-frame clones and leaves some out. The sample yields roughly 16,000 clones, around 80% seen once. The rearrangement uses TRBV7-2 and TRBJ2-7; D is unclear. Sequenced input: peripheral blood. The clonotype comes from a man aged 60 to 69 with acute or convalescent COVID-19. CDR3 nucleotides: TGTGCCAGCAGCTTAGTATTTGAGAGCTCCTACGAGCAGTACTTC. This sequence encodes CASSLVFESSYEQYF.